This T cell receptor (beta chain) was sequenced during a study of cytomegalovirus exposure and HLA in healthy donors. The CDR3 length is 14 residues. The germline gives CDR1 MDHEN, CDR2 SYDVKM. Whole-study results and caveats: In presence/absence analyses, roughly uniform sequencing depth across donors was assumed. The number of N-insertions in an Asian-associated ancestry cluster was reportedly below the roughly 700-donor mean in a later analysis. Available immune exposure information was restricted to CMV serostatus only. In an earlier analysis, in several hundred donors, most V segments appeared productive either ~87% or ~30% of the time.

The PCR had 60 Vbeta and 13 Jbeta primers. Data came from immunoSEQ multiplex PCR; TCRdb stores just in-frame clones and leaves some out. The sample lists about 120,000 clones; around 80% were seen once. Concerning this clone itself: Its antigen remains unknown.

The sequence derives from a female donor in good health and CMV-seronegative. The chain employs TRBV28 and TRBJ2-5; TRBD1 might be the D (6 bases). The DNA matches TRBJ2-7 better at its end, which makes the J call doubtful. Material: PBMCs. The CDR3 coding sequence is TGTGCCAGCAGGATGAACAGGGTGGCCTACGAGCAGTACTTC. Protein sequence: CASRMNRVAYEQYF.